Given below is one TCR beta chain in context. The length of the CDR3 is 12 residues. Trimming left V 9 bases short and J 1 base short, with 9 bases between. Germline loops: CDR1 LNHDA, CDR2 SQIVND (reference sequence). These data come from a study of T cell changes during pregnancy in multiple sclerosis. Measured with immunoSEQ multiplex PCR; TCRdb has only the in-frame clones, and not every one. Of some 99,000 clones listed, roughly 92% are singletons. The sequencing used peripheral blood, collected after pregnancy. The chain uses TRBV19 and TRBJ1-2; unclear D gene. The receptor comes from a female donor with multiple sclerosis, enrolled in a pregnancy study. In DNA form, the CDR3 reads TGTGCCAGCCTTCAGGATAACTATGGCTACACCTTC. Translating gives CASLQDNYGYTF.